This T cell receptor (beta chain) was obtained from a study of blood T cell repertoires in COVID-19. Study overall: Italy, Spain and the United States were the sources of the convalescent and acute COVID-19 samples. The cDNA or gDNA used as material had been derived from T cells, B-cell-depleted T cells, or PBMCs.

In the study's own analysis: Reference gene primer amplification in the assay estimated nucleated cell counts. Libraries were prepared by immunoSEQ multiplex PCR; TCRdb keeps only in-frame clonotypes and omits some of them. V and J calls and clone size are as listed in that table; D and trimming were resolved from the DNA. The data show approximately 110,000 clones, approximately 74% seen once. V shed 1 base and J 8 bases; nucleotides not matched to a gene: 3. The germline V gene has CDR1 SGHTA and CDR2 FQGNSA. This CDR3 is built from 14 residues. Seattle participants joined during active infection and were tracked over time.

The sequence derives from a man aged 80 or over with COVID-19, enrolled during active disease. The sample taken for sequencing was peripheral blood. V usage is TRBV7-2 and J usage is TRBJ1-5; 9 bases align to TRBD1. The CDR3 nucleotides read TGTGCCAGCAGCTTAGAACAGGGGGCCAAGCCCCAGCATTTT. Translated, it gives CASSLEQGAKPQHF.